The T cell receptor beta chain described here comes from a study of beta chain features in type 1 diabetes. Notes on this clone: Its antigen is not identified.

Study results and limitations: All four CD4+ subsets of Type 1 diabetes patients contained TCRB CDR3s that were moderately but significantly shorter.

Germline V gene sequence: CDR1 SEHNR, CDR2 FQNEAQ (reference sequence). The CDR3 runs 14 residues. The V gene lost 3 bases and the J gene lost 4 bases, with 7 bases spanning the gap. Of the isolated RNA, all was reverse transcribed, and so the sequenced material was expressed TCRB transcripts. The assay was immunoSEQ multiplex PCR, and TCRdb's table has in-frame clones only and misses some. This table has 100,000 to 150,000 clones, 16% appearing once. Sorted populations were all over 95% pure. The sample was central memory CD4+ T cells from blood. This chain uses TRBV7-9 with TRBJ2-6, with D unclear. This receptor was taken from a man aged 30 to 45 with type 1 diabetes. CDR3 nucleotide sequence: TGTGCCAGCAGCTTGGCCGCCGGGGCCAACGTCCTGACTTTC. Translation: CASSLAAGANVLTF.